The 31 T cell receptor beta chains listed next were all sequenced from one sample in a study of blood T cell repertoires in COVID-19. Assay: immunoSEQ multiplex PCR; the TCRdb copy retains only in-frame clones and omits some. The top ten clones hold around 20% of a sample with roughly 170,000 clones, 86% of them seen once. The material sequenced was peripheral blood. The receptors originated from a man between 65 and 85 years old with active or convalescent COVID-19.

The chain links TRBV25-1 to TRBJ1-1, with TRBD1 as a possible D gene (6 bases). Germline V gives CDR1 MGHDK, CDR2 SYGVNS. Trimming stripped 4 bases from V and 0 bases from J, with 12 bases between. The CDR3 length is 15 residues. The CDR3 nucleotides read TGTGCCAGCAGTGTACGGACAGCCATGAACACTGAAGCTTTCTTT. This codes for CASSVRTAMNTEAFF.

In its sample, this clone was seen once. The rearrangement joins TRBV5-1 to TRBJ1-1; maybe TRBD1 (5 bases). Trimming took off 1 base at V and 5 bases at J, with 9 bases between the two ends. This CDR3 comprises 13 residues. Germline V gives CDR1 SGHRS, CDR2 YFSETQ. CDR3 loop: CASSLTRGTEAFF. CDR3 nucleotides: TGCGCCAGCAGCTTGACCCGGGGGACTGAAGCTTTCTTT.

This clone is a singleton in its sample. The chain couples TRBV5-4 to TRBJ2-7; tentative D call: TRBD2 (6 bases). Looked up from germline, CDR1 is SGHNT and CDR2 is YYREEE (reference sequence). Trimming cost V 4 bases and J 4 bases, with 12 bases left between them. The CDR3 length is 13 residues. CDR3 sequence: CASSRRGLYEQYF. The DNA for the CDR3 is TGTGCCAGCAGCAGGCGGGGACTGTACGAGCAGTACTTC.

This chain connects TRBV15 to TRBJ2-3; the match to TRBD1 covers 7 bases. The CDR3 runs to 14 residues. J gave up 4 bases and V 1 base, and 2 bases lay outside the gene matches. CDR1 and CDR2 (germline): LNHNV, YYDKDF (reference sequence). This CDR3 is CATSRGTGADTQYF. For the CDR3, the DNA is TGTGCCACCAGCAGAGGAACAGGGGCAGATACGCAGTATTTT.

The chain recombines TRBV3-1 (or the pseudogene TRBV3-2) with TRBJ1-1; D is perhaps TRBD1 (5 bases). V lost 3 bases to trimming and J lost 6 bases, with 8 bases between them. The CDR3 runs to 12 residues. The germline V gene encodes CDR1 LGHDT and CDR2 YNNKEL (reference sequence). The CDR3 spells CASSQGEAEAFF. DNA of the CDR3: TGTGCCAGCAGCCAGGGGGAGGCTGAAGCTTTCTTT.

The genes are TRBV19 and TRBJ1-5, with TRBD1 matching 12 bases. The CDR3 totals 17 residues. V dropped 9 bases and J dropped 2; count of bases not matched to a gene: 11. Germline V CDR1 and CDR2: LNHDA, SQIVND (reference sequence). The CDR3 sequence: CASSGTGGVIRNQPQHF. CDR3 nucleotides: TGTGCCAGCTCCGGGACAGGGGGCGTGATTCGCAATCAGCCCCAGCATTTT. The full variable domain, with the rest looked up from reference TRBV19 and TRBJ1-5, is DGGITQSPKYLFRKEGQNVTLSCEQNLNHDAMYWYRQDPGQGLRLIYYSQIVNDFQKGDIAEGYSVSREKKESFPLTVTSAQKNPTAFYLCASSGTGGVIRNQPQHFGDGTRLSIL.

V is TRBV18 and J is TRBJ2-1; 9 nucleotides line up with TRBD1. This CDR3 contains 14 residues. J was trimmed by 6 bases and V by 10 bases; bases with no gene match: 10. Germline assignment: CDR1 KGHSH and CDR2 LQKENI. The CDR3 sequence is CATHRDRAGNEQFF. Here the CDR3 DNA reads TGTGCCACCCACCGGGACAGGGCGGGCAATGAGCAGTTCTTC.

The table lists this clone with a few counts. CDR3 nucleotides: TGTGCCAGTAGCCTGGGAGGATGGGGTTATCAGCCCCAGCATTTT. It specifies CASSLGGWGYQPQHF. The chain combines TRBV19 with TRBJ1-5; unclear D gene. Germline V CDR1 and CDR2: LNHDA, SQIVND (reference sequence). The CDR3 is 15 residues long. Trimming shortened V by 6 bases and J by 5 bases, and 17 bases separated the two germline ends.

The CDR3, as DNA: TGTGCCAGCAGTGAATCTGCAGGGGTGGTGCTCGGCACTGAAGCTTTCTTT. Protein product: CASSESAGVVLGTEAFF. This chain joins TRBV2 and TRBJ1-1, with D perhaps matching TRBD1 (6 bases). V lost 2 bases and J lost 4, with 20 bases in between. This CDR3 has 17 amino acids. CDR1 is SNHLY and CDR2 is FYNNEI in the germline V gene.

This clone came up a few times. The rearrangement joins TRBV7-9 to TRBJ1-1; tentatively, D is TRBD1 (5 bases). V lost 1 base and J 5 bases, leaving 23 bases between the germline ends. Germline values: CDR1 SEHNR, CDR2 FQNEAQ (reference sequence). This CDR3 spans 18 amino acids. The CDR3: CASSLGYRGTRGGTEAFF. Here the CDR3 DNA reads TGTGCCAGCAGCTTAGGCTATCGCGGTACGCGTGGGGGGACTGAAGCTTTCTTT.

The chain carries TRBV4-3 and TRBJ1-2, with D perhaps matching TRBD1 (5 bases). Germline CDR1 is LGHNA and CDR2 is YSLEER. The CDR3 spans 15 residues. V dropped 0 bases and J dropped 8 bases, with 16 bases sitting between them. The CDR3 nucleotides are TGCGCCAGCAGCCAAGATCTAGGGCAGGGTAAAGGCTACACCTTC. It yields the protein CASSQDLGQGKGYTF.

This clone was detected only a few times. V gene TRBV15 combines with J gene TRBJ2-6, with D possibly being TRBD2 (6 bases). The CDR3 runs to 15 residues. Germline V lookup: CDR1 LNHNV, CDR2 YYDKDF (reference sequence). V dropped 4 bases and J dropped 1 base, with 8 bases sitting between them. CDR3 coding DNA: TGTGCCACCAGCATACGGGGGTCTGGGGCCAACGTCCTGACTTTC. As protein: CATSIRGSGANVLTF.

J is TRBJ1-5 and V is TRBV27, with TRBD1 identical over 7 bases. Germline CDR1 reads MNHEY; CDR2 reads SMNVEV (reference sequence). J gave up 4 bases and V 4 bases, and 10 bases lay outside the gene matches. CDR3 size: 16 residues. In nucleotides, the CDR3 is TGTGCCAGCAGTTCAACCCCAGACAGGGTTAATCAGCCCCAGCATTTT. Protein sequence: CASSSTPDRVNQPQHF.

The rearrangement uses TRBV6-2 or TRBV6-3 and TRBJ1-4; 8 bases are a match to TRBD1. CDR3 size: 14 residues. V was pared by 5 bases and J by 8 bases, with 7 bases of the junction left unmatched. From germline, CDR1 is MNHEY and CDR2 SVGEGT. The CDR3 DNA reads TGTGCCAGCAGTGACCCGACAGGGGACGAAAAACTGTTTTTT. Encoded protein: CASSDPTGDEKLFF.

The CDR3 reads CAWSGRAGGTDEQYF. CDR3 sequence (DNA): TGTGCCTGGAGTGGGCGGGCAGGGGGAACCGACGAGCAGTACTTC. The rearrangement uses TRBV30 and TRBJ2-7; 7 bases align to TRBD1. There are 15 residues in the CDR3. With 1 base clipped from V and 5 bases from J, the junction kept 11 bases outside the gene matches. Germline CDR1 and CDR2: GTSNPN and SVGIG (reference sequence). Looking up the rest from reference TRBV30 and TRBJ2-7 gives the full variable domain: SQTIHQWPATLVQPVGSPLSLECTVEGTSNPNLYWYRQAAGRGLQLLFYSVGIGQISSEVPQNLSASRPQDRQFILSSKKLLLSDSGFYLCAWSGRAGGTDEQYFGPGTRLTVT.

This clone turned up a few times. The V and J genes are TRBV12-5 and TRBJ1-4, with TRBD1 as a possible D gene (5 bases). The CDR3 runs to 17 residues. Germline V gives CDR1 LGHNT, CDR2 FRNRAP. V was shortened by 0 bases and J by 6 bases, with 17 bases between the two germline ends. In DNA form, the CDR3 reads TGTGCTAGTGGTTTGGTACTGGCCCTGGGGCGATATGAAAAACTGTTTTTT. Amino acids: CASGLVLALGRYEKLFF.

The V call is TRBV10-3, the J call TRBJ2-1; D is perhaps TRBD1 (6 bases). Germline-derived CDR1 and CDR2 are ENHRY and SYGVKD. Trimming took off 6 bases at V and 9 bases at J, with 18 bases between the two ends. The CDR3 has 14 amino acids. The CDR3 sequence: CAIRGRTGSSEQFF. The CDR3 coding sequence is TGTGCCATCAGGGGGCGTACAGGGTCGAGTGAGCAGTTCTTC.

This rearrangement joins TRBV4-3 to TRBJ1-2; D is possibly TRBD1 (6 bases). Germline CDR1 and CDR2: LGHNA and YSLEER. This CDR3 spans 15 amino acids. V was trimmed by 4 bases and J by 6 bases, leaving 18 bases between them. This chain's CDR3 is CASSLLTGTSNGYTF. CDR3 sequence (DNA): TGCGCCAGCAGCCTCTTGACCGGGACATCAAATGGCTACACCTTC.

The V gene is TRBV25-1, the J gene TRBJ2-1; TRBD2 aligns across 7 bases. Germline V gene sequence: CDR1 MGHDK, CDR2 SYGVNS. CDR3 length: 15 residues. With 7 bases clipped from V and 3 bases from J, the junction kept 9 bases outside the gene matches. The CDR3 loop reads CASNPYSGGYNEQFF. DNA for the CDR3: TGTGCCAGCAATCCATACTCGGGGGGCTACAATGAGCAGTTCTTC.

The rearrangement joins TRBV28 to TRBJ2-1, with 7 bases aligning to TRBD2. CDR3 length: 16 amino acids. The trim removed 2 bases at V and 0 bases at J, leaving 4 bases unmatched. Germline loops: CDR1 MDHEN, CDR2 SYDVKM. CDR3 loop: CASSLSGLVSYNEQFF. The CDR3, as DNA: TGTGCCAGCAGTTTAAGCGGACTAGTCTCCTACAATGAGCAGTTCTTC.

The V and J genes are TRBV12-3 or TRBV12-4 and TRBJ2-7; D may be TRBD1 (5 bases). The CDR3 runs 12 residues. V dropped 5 bases and J dropped 7 bases, with 12 bases sitting between them. The CDR3 DNA reads TGTGCCAGCAGTAGAGACAGATTTGAGCAGTACTTC. Translation gives CASSRDRFEQYF.

This clone came up once. V and J are TRBV30 and TRBJ2-3; D perhaps matches TRBD2 (6 bases). The CDR3 is made up of 16 amino acids. Trimming pared 2 bases from V and 2 bases from J, leaving 17 bases between. Germline loops: CDR1 GTSNPN, CDR2 SVGIG (reference sequence). The CDR3 region is CAWSLSGVRSTDTQYF. CDR3 coding DNA: TGTGCCTGGAGTCTTTCGGGGGTGAGGTCCACAGATACGCAGTATTTT. The full variable domain, completed using reference TRBV30 and TRBJ2-3, is SQTIHQWPATLVQPVGSPLSLECTVEGTSNPNLYWYRQAAGRGLQLLFYSVGIGQISSEVPQNLSASRPQDRQFILSSKKLLLSDSGFYLCAWSLSGVRSTDTQYFGPGTRLTVL.

The chain joins TRBV30 to TRBJ2-5; 8 positions agree with TRBD1. The CDR3 is made up of 13 amino acids. The germline gives CDR1 GTSNPN, CDR2 SVGIG (reference sequence). Trimming at V came to 3 bases and at J to 4 bases, leaving 4 bases not matched to a gene. CDR3: CAWSLDRGETQYF. CDR3 nucleotides: TGTGCCTGGAGCCTAGACAGGGGAGAGACCCAGTACTTC.

The chain has TRBV18 and TRBJ1-1; D gene ambiguous. Trimming pared 3 bases from V and 0 bases from J, leaving 5 bases between. This CDR3 region has 13 residues. Per the germline V gene, CDR1 is KGHSH and CDR2 is LQKENI. CDR3 bases: TGTGCCAGCTCACCGATAGTGAACACTGAAGCTTTCTTT. It yields the protein CASSPIVNTEAFF.

The chain employs TRBV12-3 or TRBV12-4 and TRBJ2-1; D is unclear. CDR3 size: 12 residues. Between the trimmed V and J ends, which lost 3 bases and 6 bases, there was a span of 6 bases. The CDR3 coding sequence is TGTGCCAGCAGTTTTTTGAGCAATGAGCAGTTCTTC. Protein: CASSFLSNEQFF.

The chain is built from TRBV6-6 and TRBJ1-1; 7 bases are shared with TRBD1. Germline CDR1 and CDR2: MNHNY and SVGAGI (reference sequence). V shed 7 bases and J 1 base; nucleotides not matched to a gene: 12. CDR3 size: 16 residues. The CDR3 DNA sequence: TGTGCCAGCACCATCCTCAGGGGGGCAGGGAACACTGAAGCTTTCTTT. The encoded protein is CASTILRGAGNTEAFF.

The chain uses TRBV2 and TRBJ2-7; D uncertain. CDR3 length equals 10 residues. Trimming cost V 4 bases and J 12 bases, with 10 bases left between them. CDR1 is SNHLY and CDR2 is FYNNEI in the germline V gene. The CDR3 nucleotides read TGTGCCAGCAGTGCCTGGGCATGGTACTTC. Translated, it gives CASSAWAWYF.

This clone was seen more than once but under ten times. The chain links TRBV6-5 to TRBJ2-6; D is perhaps TRBD1 (6 bases). The CDR3 covers 16 residues. Deletions cut 4 bases from V and 1 base from J, with 11 bases between. From germline, CDR1 is MNHEY and CDR2 SVGAGI. The CDR3 nucleotides read TGTGCCAGCAGTTGGGCAGGGGCTTCTGGGGCCAACGTCCTGACTTTC. Translating gives CASSWAGASGANVLTF.

The gene calls are TRBV7-9 and TRBJ1-2, with no clear D. V was cut by 0 bases and J by 2 bases, with 7 bases left in between. CDR1 and CDR2 from the germline V gene are SEHNR and FQNEAQ (reference sequence). The CDR3 spans 14 residues. The CDR3 sequence: CASSLAGRNYGYTF. In nucleotides, the CDR3 is TGTGCCAGCAGCTTAGCTGGCAGAAACTATGGCTACACCTTC.

J is TRBJ2-1 and V is TRBV19; 7 bases map to TRBD2. J gave up 1 base and V 6 bases, and 6 bases lay outside the gene matches. The CDR3 covers 15 residues. CDR1 and CDR2 from the germline V gene are LNHDA and SQIVND (reference sequence). The DNA of the CDR3 is TGTGCCAGTAGGAAGCGGGACGGTTCCTACAATGAGCAGTTCTTC. It translates to CASRKRDGSYNEQFF.

This chain links TRBV19 with TRBJ1-1; D is perhaps TRBD1 (5 bases). V was pared by 8 bases and J by 3 bases, with 13 bases between. The CDR3 has 13 amino acids. From germline, CDR1 is LNHDA and CDR2 SQIVND (reference sequence). In DNA, the CDR3 is TGTGCCAGTCTGGGGGGGGGATACACTGAAGCTTTCTTT. Translating gives CASLGGGYTEAFF.